Listed below are T cell receptor beta chains from one sample, sequenced in a study of T-cell reconstitution after alpha-beta-depleted transplantation in children. TCRdb passed the PCR reads through MiXCR, listing each CDR3 protein once. This sample has fewer than 550,000 distinct CDR3 sequences; under 20% occur once, and the top ten carry approximately 28%. Sample: PBMCs, mostly from graft donor cells, taken 360 days after TCRalphabeta/CD19-depleted stem cell transplant. Source of these receptors: a boy younger than two who had a stem cell transplant for Wiskott-Aldrich syndrome, so the T cells may come from the graft donor. Both conserved end residues are part of each CDR3.

V	J	CDR3
TRBV10-1	TRBJ2-7	CASPTSGPAYEQYF
TRBV10-3	TRBJ2-7	CAISEESYEQYF
TRBV4-1	TRBJ2-1	CASSQGSFGSLSYNEQFF
TRBV12-3/TRBV12-4	TRBJ2-1	CASSLGPGRNEQFF
TRBV4-1	TRBJ2-7	CASSHQPGEGQGDYEQYF
TRBV28	TRBJ2-5	CASTHQGTQYF
TRBV10-3	TRBJ2-3	CAISEWGRESPTDTQYF
TRBV6-5	TRBJ2-1	CASSSLTRLDLFF
TRBV6-2/TRBV6-3	TRBJ2-7	CASSYPGLSYEQYF
TRBV7-6	TRBJ2-7	CASSRGTVRSYEQYF
TRBV7-9	TRBJ1-5	CASSFGTGSNQPQHF
TRBV27	TRBJ2-5	CASSFTRGGETQYF
TRBV20-1	TRBJ2-3	CSARTSGNTDTQYF
TRBV2	TRBJ2-5	CASSKQGPETQYF
TRBV6-1	TRBJ2-7	CASSWTSFYEQYF
TRBV5-1	TRBJ1-1	CASRKTGTNTEAFF
TRBV24-1	TRBJ2-7	CATSDFEGNEQYF
TRBV10-3	TRBJ2-1	CAISERRTENEQFF
TRBV12-3/TRBV12-4	TRBJ2-7	CASSLGAGGEQYF
TRBV7-2	TRBJ2-1	CASSLDGGALYEQFF
TRBV5-6	TRBJ1-6	CASSLGAYSPLHF
TRBV6-2/TRBV6-3	TRBJ2-1	CASSYFWTGKYNEQFF
TRBV12-3/TRBV12-4	TRBJ2-7	CASSLMTTGRIYEQYF
TRBV19	TRBJ2-1	CASSIVKGQGSQRYRRYEQFF
TRBV12-3/TRBV12-4	TRBJ2-5	CASSLGQTYQETQYF
TRBV6-5	TRBJ2-7	CASSYSWVHEQYF
TRBV12-3/TRBV12-4	TRBJ2-2	CASSVLLELFF
TRBV4-3	TRBJ2-7	CASSQEASGGGYEQYF
TRBV14	TRBJ2-7	CASSNSGGYEQYF
TRBV27	TRBJ2-7	CASSLKTPSAGVYEQYF
TRBV5-1	TRBJ2-2	CASSLGLAGATNTGELFF
TRBV12-3/TRBV12-4	TRBJ2-2	CASSVSHPGELFF
TRBV5-1	TRBJ2-3	CASSLPSGRGGTDTQYF
TRBV5-1	TRBJ2-5	CASSLEAPVVGQETQYF
TRBV4-1	TRBJ2-3	CASSQVVAGEDTQYF
TRBV12-3/TRBV12-4	TRBJ1-1	CASSRTGRTEAFF
TRBV18	TRBJ2-6	CASSPLAHSGANVLTF
TRBV14	TRBJ2-3	CASSQDRGLATLSTDTQYF
TRBV28	TRBJ2-7	CASRARGRSSYEQYF
TRBV5-1	TRBJ1-4	CASSLTGTEKLFF
TRBV14	TRBJ2-1	CASSQRDRRSYNEQFF
TRBV12-3/TRBV12-4	TRBJ2-3	CASIPGAAFTDTQYF
TRBV9	TRBJ2-4	CASSVDPRDIQYF
TRBV5-1	TRBJ1-1	CASSFFENTEAFF
TRBV5-1	TRBJ2-7	CASRLRIAGDEQYF
TRBV3-1	TRBJ2-3	CASSQAGQGAGTDTQYF
TRBV5-5	TRBJ2-2	CASSRLIASNTGELFF
TRBV5-1	TRBJ2-3	CASSFSFTDTQYF
TRBV11-2	TRBJ2-1	CASSSGTSRKRDPKQQFF
TRBV3-1	TRBJ2-1	CASSQVTSWIYNEQFF